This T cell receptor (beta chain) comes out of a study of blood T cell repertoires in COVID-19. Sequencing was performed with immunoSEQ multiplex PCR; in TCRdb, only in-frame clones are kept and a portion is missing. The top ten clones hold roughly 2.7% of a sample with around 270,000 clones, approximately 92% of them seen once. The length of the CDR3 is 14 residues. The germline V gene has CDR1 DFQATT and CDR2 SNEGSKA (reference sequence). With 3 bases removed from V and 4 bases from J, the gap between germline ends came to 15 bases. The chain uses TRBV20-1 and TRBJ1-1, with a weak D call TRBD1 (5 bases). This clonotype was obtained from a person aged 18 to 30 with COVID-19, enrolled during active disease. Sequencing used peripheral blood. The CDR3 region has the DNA TGCAGTGCTAGTCTATACGGGGGTGGCACTGAAGCTTTCTTT. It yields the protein CSASLYGGGTEAFF.